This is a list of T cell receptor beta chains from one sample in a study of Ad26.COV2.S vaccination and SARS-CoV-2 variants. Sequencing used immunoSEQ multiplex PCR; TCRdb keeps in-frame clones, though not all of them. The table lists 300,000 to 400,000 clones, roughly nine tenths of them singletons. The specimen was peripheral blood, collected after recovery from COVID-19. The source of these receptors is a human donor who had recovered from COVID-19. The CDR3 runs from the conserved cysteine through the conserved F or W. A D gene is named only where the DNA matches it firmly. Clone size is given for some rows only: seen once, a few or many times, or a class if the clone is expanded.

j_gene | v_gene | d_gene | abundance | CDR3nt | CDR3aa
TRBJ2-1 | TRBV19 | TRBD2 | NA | TGTGCCAGTAGTTTTAGCGGGGGGCACTACAATGAGCAGTTCTTC | CASSFSGGHYNEQFF
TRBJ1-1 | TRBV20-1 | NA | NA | TGCAGTGCTTCCTCAGGGACTGAAGCTTTCTTT | CSASSGTEAFF
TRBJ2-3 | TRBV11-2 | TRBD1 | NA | TGTGCCAGCACCCTCTTGGAAGGGGGCCGCACAGATACGCAGTATTTT | CASTLLEGGRTDTQYF
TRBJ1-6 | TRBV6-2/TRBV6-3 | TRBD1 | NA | TGTGCCAACAGTCCCCTAGACAGGGGGTACAATTCACCCCTCCACTTT | CANSPLDRGYNSPLHF
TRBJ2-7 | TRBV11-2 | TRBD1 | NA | TGTGCCAGCAGCCTTGGGACAGGCGAGCAGTACTTC | CASSLGTGEQYF
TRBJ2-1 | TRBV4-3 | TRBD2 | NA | TGCGCCAGCAGCCAAGATGCTAGCGGGGGGTCCAATGAGCAGTTCTTC | CASSQDASGGSNEQFF
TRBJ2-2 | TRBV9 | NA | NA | TGTGCCAGCAGCCTCCCGTCCCGGGGAGTCAACACCGGGGAGCTGTTTTTT | CASSLPSRGVNTGELFF
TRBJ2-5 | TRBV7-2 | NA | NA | TGTGCCAGCAGCTCTCGACAGGGAGGGAAGACCCAGTACTTC | CASSSRQGGKTQYF
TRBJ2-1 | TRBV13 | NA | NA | TGTGCCAGCAGCTTAGGCCTTACAGGAGCCTACAATGAGCAGTTCTTC | CASSLGLTGAYNEQFF
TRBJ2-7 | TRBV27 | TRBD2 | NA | TGTGCCAGCAGTTTGATTAGCGGGGGGTACGAGCAGTACTTC | CASSLISGGYEQYF
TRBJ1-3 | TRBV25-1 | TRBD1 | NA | TGTGCCAGCAATCGCCGGGGACAGGGTATTCGATCTGGAAACACCATATATTTT | CASNRRGQGIRSGNTIYF
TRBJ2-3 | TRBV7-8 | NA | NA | TGTGCCAGCAGCCGGAGCAACACAGATACGCAGTATTTT | CASSRSNTDTQYF
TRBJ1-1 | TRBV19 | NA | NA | TGTGCCAGTATCCGTACGGGGACACCGAACACTGAAGCTTTCTTT | CASIRTGTPNTEAFF
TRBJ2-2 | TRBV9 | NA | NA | TGTGCCAGCAGCACGAGTTCCGACAGGATAAACACCGGGGAGCTGTTTTTT | CASSTSSDRINTGELFF
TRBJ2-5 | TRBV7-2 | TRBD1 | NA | TGTGCCAGCAGCACCGACAGGGGTGGAGAGACCCAGTACTTC | CASSTDRGGETQYF
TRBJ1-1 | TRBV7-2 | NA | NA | TGTGCCAGCACCCTCGAGGGGCTAGGGAACACTGAAGCTTTCTTT | CASTLEGLGNTEAFF
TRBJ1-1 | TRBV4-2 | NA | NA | TGTGCCAGCAGCCAAGAAGGGGTAGGGATGACTGAAGCTTTCTTT | CASSQEGVGMTEAFF
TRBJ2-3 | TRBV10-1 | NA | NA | TGCGCCAGCAGTGAGTCGGTTAGCCCTAGCACAGATACGCAGTATTTT | CASSESVSPSTDTQYF
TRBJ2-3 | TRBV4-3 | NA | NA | TGCGCCAGCAGCCAAGATAAGGTACAGGGAGGCTATACGCAGTATTTT | CASSQDKVQGGYTQYF
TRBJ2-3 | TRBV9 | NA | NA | TGTGCCAGCAGCGTAGTGGGGTCCGGCACAGATACGCAGTATTTT | CASSVVGSGTDTQYF
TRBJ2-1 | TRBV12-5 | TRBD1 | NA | TGTGCTAGCAGGGGGCCCGCGGATGAGCAGTTCTTC | CASRGPADEQFF
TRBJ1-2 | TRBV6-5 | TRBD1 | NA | TGTGCCAGCACCGGCCCTCAGGGGGATGGCTACACCTTC | CASTGPQGDGYTF
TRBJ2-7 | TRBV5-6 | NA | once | TGTGCCAGCAGCCCGACCAACAGCCATCCACAGAACATATTC | CASSPTNSHPQNIF
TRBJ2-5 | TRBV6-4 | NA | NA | TGTGCCATAAAGAGTCTCGCTGGACCACAAGAGACCCAGTACTTC | CAIKSLAGPQETQYF
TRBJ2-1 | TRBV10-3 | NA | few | TGTGCCATCAGTGACCGGTCGAGTGAGCAGTTCTTC | CAISDRSSEQFF
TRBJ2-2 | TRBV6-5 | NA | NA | TGTGCCAGCAGTTACTTTAGCGGACAGACCACCGGGGAGCTGTTTTTT | CASSYFSGQTTGELFF
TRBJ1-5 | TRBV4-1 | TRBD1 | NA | TGCGCCAGCAGCCACGCGGACAGGGGGCTCTATCAGCCCCAGCATTTT | CASSHADRGLYQPQHF
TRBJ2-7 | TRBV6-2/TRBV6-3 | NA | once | TGTGCCAGCAGCCACACGTACGAGCAGTACTTC | CASSHTYEQYF
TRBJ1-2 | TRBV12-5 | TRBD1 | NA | TGTGCTAGTGGTTTGGTACCGTTGACAGGGGGCGAAGGCTACACCTTC | CASGLVPLTGGEGYTF